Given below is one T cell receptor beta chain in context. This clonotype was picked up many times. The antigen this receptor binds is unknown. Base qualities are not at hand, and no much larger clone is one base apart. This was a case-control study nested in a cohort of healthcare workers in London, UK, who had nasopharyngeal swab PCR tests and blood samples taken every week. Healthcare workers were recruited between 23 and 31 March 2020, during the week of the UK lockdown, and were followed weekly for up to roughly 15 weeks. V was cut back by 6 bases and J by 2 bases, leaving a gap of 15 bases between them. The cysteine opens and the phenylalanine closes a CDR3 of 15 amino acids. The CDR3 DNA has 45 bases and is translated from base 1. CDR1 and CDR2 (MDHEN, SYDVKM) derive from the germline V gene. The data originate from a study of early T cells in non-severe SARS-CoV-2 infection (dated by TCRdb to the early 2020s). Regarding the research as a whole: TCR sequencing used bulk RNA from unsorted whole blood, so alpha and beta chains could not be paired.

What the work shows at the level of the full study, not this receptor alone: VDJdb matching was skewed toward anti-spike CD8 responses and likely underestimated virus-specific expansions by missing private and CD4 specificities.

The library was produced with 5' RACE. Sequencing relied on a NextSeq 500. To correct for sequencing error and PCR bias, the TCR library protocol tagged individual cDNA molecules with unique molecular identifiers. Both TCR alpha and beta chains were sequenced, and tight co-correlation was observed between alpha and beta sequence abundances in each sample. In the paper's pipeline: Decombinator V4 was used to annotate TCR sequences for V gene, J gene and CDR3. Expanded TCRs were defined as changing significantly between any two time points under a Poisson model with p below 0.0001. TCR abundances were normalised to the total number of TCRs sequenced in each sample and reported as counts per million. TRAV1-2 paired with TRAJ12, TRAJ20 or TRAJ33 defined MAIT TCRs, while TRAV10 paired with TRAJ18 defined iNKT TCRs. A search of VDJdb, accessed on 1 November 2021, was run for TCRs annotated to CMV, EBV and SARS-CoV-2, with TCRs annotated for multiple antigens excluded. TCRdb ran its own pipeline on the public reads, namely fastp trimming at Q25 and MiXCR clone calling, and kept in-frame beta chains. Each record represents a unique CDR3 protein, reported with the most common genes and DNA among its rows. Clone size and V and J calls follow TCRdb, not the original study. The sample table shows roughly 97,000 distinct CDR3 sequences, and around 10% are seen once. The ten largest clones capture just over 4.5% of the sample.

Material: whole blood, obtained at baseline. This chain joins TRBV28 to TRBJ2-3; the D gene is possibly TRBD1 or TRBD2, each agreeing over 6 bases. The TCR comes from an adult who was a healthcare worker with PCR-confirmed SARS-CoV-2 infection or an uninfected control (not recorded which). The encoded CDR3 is CASRGEGGITDTQYF. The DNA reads TGTGCCAGCAGGGGCGAGGGGGGTATCACAGATACGCAGTATTTT.